This entry lists 16 T cell receptor beta chains sequenced from one sample in a study of shared clonotypes between healthy human individuals. Sequencing used immunoSEQ multiplex PCR; TCRdb keeps in-frame clones, though not all of them. The sample has about half a million clones, over 75% seen once. What was sequenced was PBMCs. These receptors came from a woman aged 40 to 50 in good health. Some clones in this sample may be carry-over from other donors' samples.

The CDR3 protein is CAGLQFGGYEQYF. In nucleotides, the CDR3 is TGTGCCGGACTACAGTTTGGGGGCTACGAGCAGTACTTC. The V and J genes are TRBV30 and TRBJ2-7; D is perhaps TRBD2 (6 bases). Trimming took off 8 bases at V and 3 bases at J, with 17 bases between the two ends. CDR3 size: 13 residues. Germline loops: CDR1 GTSNPN, CDR2 SVGIG (reference sequence).

This clone came up a few times. J is TRBJ1-4 and V is TRBV19, with TRBD1 identical over 8 bases. In germline, CDR1 is LNHDA, CDR2 SQIVND (reference sequence). Trimming cost V 4 bases and J 8 bases; bases outside gene matches: 6. The CDR3 sequence is 14 residues long. CDR3 DNA sequence: TGTGCCAGTAGTAAGGACAGGGAGGTCGAAAAACTGTTTTTT. This sequence encodes CASSKDREVEKLFF.

The genes are TRBV28 and TRBJ1-2, with D maybe TRBD1 (6 bases). This CDR3 region has 15 residues. In germline, CDR1 is MDHEN, CDR2 SYDVKM. Trimming removed 5 bases at V and 6 bases at J, with 19 bases between. The CDR3 DNA reads as TGTGCCAGCAGTCCCTCGGCAGGGGAACGGGATGGCTACACCTTC. Translating it yields CASSPSAGERDGYTF.

The V gene is TRBV6-5, the J gene TRBJ1-5; D may be TRBD1 (6 bases). From germline, CDR1 is MNHEY and CDR2 SVGAGI. Trimming stripped 6 bases from V and 7 bases from J, with 10 bases between. The CDR3 contains 12 residues. For the CDR3, the DNA is TGTGCCAGCAGAACAGGGTCCCAGCCCCAGCATTTT. This encodes CASRTGSQPQHF.

The rearrangement links TRBV7-2 to TRBJ1-1; D not certain. Trimming cost V 4 bases and J 1 base, with 10 bases left between them. The length of the CDR3 is 14 residues. The germline gives CDR1 SGHTA, CDR2 FQGNSA. The CDR3 coding sequence is TGTGCCAGCAGCTCCCGACGGGGGAACACTGAAGCTTTCTTT. This gives the protein CASSSRRGNTEAFF.

The chain joins TRBV10-3 to TRBJ2-7; TRBD2 agrees at 7 bases. With 11 bases clipped from V and 5 bases from J, the junction kept 15 bases outside the gene matches. This CDR3 comprises 14 residues. Germline V lookup: CDR1 ENHRY, CDR2 SYGVKD. The CDR3 region has the DNA TGTGCCGTAAACCCGGGGGGTCTATCCGACGAGCAGTACTTC. Protein: CAVNPGGLSDEQYF.

This chain links TRBV5-4 with TRBJ1-2; no firm D call. This CDR3 has 15 amino acids. Germline V gene lookup returns CDR1 SGHNT and CDR2 YYREEE (reference sequence). V gave up 4 bases and J gave up 4 bases, with 17 bases separating them. The CDR3 DNA sequence: TGTGCCAGCAGCCCCGACTGGAAGATTGGCTATGGCTACACCTTC. This gives the protein CASSPDWKIGYGYTF.

The rearrangement links TRBV29-1 to TRBJ1-1, with 7 positions matching TRBD1. Trimming at V came to 4 bases and at J to 5 bases, leaving 10 bases not matched to a gene. Germline CDR1 and CDR2: SQVTM and ANQGSEA. The CDR3 runs to 14 residues. Written as DNA, the CDR3 is TGCAGCGTTGTATTAGCGTCAGGGGGGACTGAAGCTTTCTTT. Translation: CSVVLASGGTEAFF.

This rearrangement joins TRBV28 to TRBJ1-4; 9 nucleotides line up with TRBD1. The CDR3 has 15 amino acids. The V gene end was trimmed by 6 bases and the J gene end by 7 bases; junction bases not matched to a gene: 9. The germline gives CDR1 MDHEN, CDR2 SYDVKM. CDR3 nucleotides: TGTGCCAGCAGGTCACAGGGGGCGGGAGGTGAAAAACTGTTTTTT. Protein: CASRSQGAGGEKLFF.

Note on this clone: It differs at one base from a far larger clone, so likely a read error. The V call is TRBV7-9, the J call TRBJ1-1; weak D call: TRBD1 (5 bases). With 1 base removed from V and 4 bases from J, the gap between germline ends came to 19 bases. The CDR3 loop spans 17 amino acids. CDR1 and CDR2 from the germline V gene are SEHNR and FQNEAQ (reference sequence). CDR3 nucleotides: TGTGCCAGCAGCTTAGAATTCCACCTAGGGGTCTCCACTGAAGCTTTCTTT. Translated: CASSLEFHLGVSTEAFF. Full variable domain (outside the CDR3, taken from reference TRBV7-9 and TRBJ1-1): DTGVSQNPRHKITKRGQNVTFRCDPISEHNRLYWYRQTLGQGPEFLTYFQNEAQLEKSRLLSDRFSAERPKGSFSTLEIQRTEQGDSAMYLCASSLEFHLGVSTEAFFGQGTRLTVV.

The chain's CDR3 is CASSQDSQGWDEKLFF. The CDR3 nucleotides read TGCGCCAGCAGCCAAGATTCGCAGGGATGGGATGAAAAACTGTTTTTT. The V gene is TRBV4-3, the J gene TRBJ1-4, with D maybe TRBD1 (5 bases). The CDR3 runs 16 residues. Per germline, CDR1 LGHNA and CDR2 YSLEER. Trimming took off 0 bases at V and 6 bases at J, with 14 bases between the two ends.

The V and J genes are TRBV9 and TRBJ2-1; D is perhaps TRBD1 or TRBD2 (5 bases each). Between the trimmed V and J ends, which lost 1 base and 5 bases, there was a span of 13 bases. Germline CDR1 SGDLS, CDR2 YYNGEE. This CDR3 is built from 15 residues. The CDR3 DNA reads as TGTGCCAGCAGCGTAATGGGGGTGGTAGACAATGAGCAGTTCTTC. It translates to CASSVMGVVDNEQFF.

CDR3 residues: CATNPPGQLDNGYTF. CDR3 nucleotide sequence: TGTGCCACCAACCCACCAGGACAGTTAGATAATGGCTACACCTTC. This chain uses TRBV6-4 with TRBJ1-2, with D tentatively TRBD1 (6 bases). CDR3 length: 15 amino acids. V shed 10 bases and J shed 6 bases, with 24 bases lying between them. CDR1 is MRHNA, CDR2 SNTAGT, per germline.

A single count supports this clone. A far larger clone is only one base removed, so a read error is likely. The identical CDR3 is also encoded by other nucleotide sequences in the sample. The rearrangement joins TRBV9 to TRBJ2-1, with TRBD2 identical over 14 bases. CDR3 length equals 15 residues. Germline assignment: CDR1 SGDLS and CDR2 YYNGEE. The CDR3 region has the DNA TGTGCCAGTAGCGGGACTAGCGGGAGTCGGAATGAGCAGTTCTTC. This codes for CASSGTSGSRNEQFF.

The chain links TRBV30 to TRBJ2-3, with TRBD2 as a possible D gene (6 bases). CDR1 GTSNPN and CDR2 SVGIG come from the germline V gene (reference sequence). The CDR3 length is 14 residues. Trimming removed 1 base from V and 3 bases from J, with 11 bases in between. CDR3 region: CAWSELAKTDTQYF. DNA for the CDR3: TGTGCCTGGAGTGAACTAGCCAAAACAGATACGCAGTATTTT.

The chain has TRBV6-4 and TRBJ2-3; 9 bases fit TRBD2. The V gene's germline CDR1 is MRHNA and CDR2 SNTAGT. The CDR3 spans 16 residues. Trimming took 2 bases from V and 6 from J; bases not matched to a gene: 9. The CDR3 reads CASSDEAGTSGDTQYF. CDR3 bases: TGTGCCAGCAGTGACGAAGCGGGCACTAGCGGGGATACGCAGTATTTT.